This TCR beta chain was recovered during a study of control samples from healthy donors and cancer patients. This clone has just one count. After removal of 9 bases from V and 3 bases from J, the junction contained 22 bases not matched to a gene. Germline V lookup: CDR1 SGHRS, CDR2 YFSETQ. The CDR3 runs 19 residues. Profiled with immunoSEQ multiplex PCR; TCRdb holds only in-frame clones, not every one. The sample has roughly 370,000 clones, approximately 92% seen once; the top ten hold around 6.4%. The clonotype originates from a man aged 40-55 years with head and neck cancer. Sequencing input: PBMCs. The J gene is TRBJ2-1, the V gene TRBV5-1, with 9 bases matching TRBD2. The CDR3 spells CATQAGAGGALGGYNEQFF. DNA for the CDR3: TGCGCCACCCAAGCGGGGGCGGGAGGGGCCTTAGGAGGCTACAATGAGCAGTTCTTC.